These 4 T cell receptor beta chains were sequenced from one sample in a study of shared T cell receptors in the human thymus. Method: immunoSEQ multiplex PCR; TCRdb's copy keeps in-frame clones and lacks some. The sample shows hundreds of thousands of clones, about 84% of them seen only once. These same records also appear under a second study, on human thymus T cells.

What was sequenced was thymocytes. Source of these receptors: a boy under two years old with a congenital heart defect.

This clone was counted only a few times. The identical CDR3 is also encoded by other nucleotide sequences in the sample. This chain links TRBV5-6 with TRBJ2-5; 9 positions agree with TRBD1. V gave up 4 bases and J gave up 0 bases; unmatched junction bases: 7. This CDR3 spans 16 amino acids. Germline V gives CDR1 SGHDT, CDR2 YYEEEE. Here the CDR3 reads CASSPNYRGHQETQYF. In nucleotides, the CDR3 is TGTGCCAGCAGCCCAAACTACAGGGGGCACCAAGAGACCCAGTACTTC. Combining the CDR3 with reference TRBV5-6 and TRBJ2-5 gives the whole variable domain DAGVTQSPTHLIKTRGQQVTLRCSPKSGHDTVSWYQQALGQGPQFIFQYYEEEERQRGNFPDRFSGHQFPNYSSELNVNALLLGDSALYLCASSPNYRGHQETQYFGPGTRLLVL.

V and J are TRBV28 and TRBJ2-7; TRBD2 matches at 13 bases. This CDR3 region has 18 residues. The germline CDR1 and CDR2 sequences are MDHEN and SYDVKM. Trimming cost V 4 bases and J 5 bases; bases outside gene matches: 14. CDR3 residues: CASSSRRIRLAGGNEQYF. CDR3 nucleotides: TGTGCCAGCAGTTCGAGACGGATAAGACTAGCGGGAGGAAACGAGCAGTACTTC.

The CDR3 here is CAWSVQELNYGYTF. In DNA form, the CDR3 reads TGTGCCTGGAGTGTACAGGAGCTCAACTATGGCTACACCTTC. The chain carries TRBV30 and TRBJ1-2; possible D gene TRBD1, 5 bases. Per germline, CDR1 GTSNPN and CDR2 SVGIG (reference sequence). The V and J ends lost 0 bases and 2 bases respectively, with 10 bases between them. This CDR3 has 14 residues.

The chain joins TRBV7-2 to TRBJ1-1, with 10 positions matching TRBD1. The trim removed 5 bases at V and 0 bases at J, leaving 9 bases unmatched. The CDR3 has 17 residues. Per germline, CDR1 SGHTA and CDR2 FQGNSA. The chain's CDR3 is CASSPGGTGEMNTEAFF. Here the CDR3 DNA reads TGTGCCAGCAGCCCCGGCGGGACAGGGGAGATGAACACTGAAGCTTTCTTT. The entire variable domain, with the rest obtained from reference TRBV7-2 and TRBJ1-1, is as follows: GAGVSQSPSNKVTEKGKDVELRCDPISGHTALYWYRQSLGQGLEFLIYFQGNSAPDKSGLPSDRFSAERTGGSVSTLTIQRTQQEDSAVYLCASSPGGTGEMNTEAFFGQGTRLTVV.